This T cell receptor beta chain was identified in a study of Graves' ophthalmopathy and Graves' hyperthyroidism. Study results and caveats: Most thyroid clonotypes expanded beyond 0.001 frequency were also found in blood. In predicting ophthalmopathy progression, the model reached over 70% sensitivity and 72% to 85% specificity.

This clonotype was detected ten times or more. Its antigen is as yet unknown. Moderate-to-severe activity, CAS ≥3, NOSPECS ≥4 and duration under 3 months were recorded for donors with ophthalmopathy. A volume of 10 ml of fresh peripheral blood supplied the PBMCs. The CDR3 is made up of 14 amino acids. The germline gives CDR1 SQVTM, CDR2 ANQGSEA. Trimming left V 0 bases short and J 3 bases short, with 12 bases between. Transcripts of RNA were the source for amplifying TCR beta CDR3 regions. Second-round multiplex PCR came after first-round RT-PCR with HTBI primers. TCRdb re-analysed the multiplex PCR reads in MiXCR, keeping a single row per CDR3 protein. The data show about 660,000 distinct CDR3 sequences, with roughly 41% seen just once and 3% to 3.5% held by the top ten.

The V and J genes are TRBV29-1 and TRBJ2-7, with a possible D match to TRBD1 (5 bases). Sequenced material: peripheral blood. This clonotype originated in an adult man with Graves' ophthalmopathy. The chain's CDR3 is CSVEESDRHYEQYF. Here the CDR3 DNA reads TGCAGCGTTGAAGAAAGTGACAGACACTACGAGCAGTACTTC.